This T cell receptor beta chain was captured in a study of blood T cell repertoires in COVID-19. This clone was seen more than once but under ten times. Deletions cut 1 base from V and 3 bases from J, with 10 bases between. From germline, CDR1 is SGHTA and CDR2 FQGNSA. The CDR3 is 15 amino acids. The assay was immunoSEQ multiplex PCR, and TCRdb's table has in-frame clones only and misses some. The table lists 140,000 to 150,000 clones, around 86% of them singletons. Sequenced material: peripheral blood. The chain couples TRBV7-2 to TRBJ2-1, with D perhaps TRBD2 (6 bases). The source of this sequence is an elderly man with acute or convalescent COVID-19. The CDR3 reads CASSLVTGDYNEQFF. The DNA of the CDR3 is TGTGCCAGCAGCTTAGTGACGGGGGACTACAATGAGCAGTTCTTC.